The present T cell receptor beta chain was sequenced within a study of cytomegalovirus exposure and HLA in healthy donors. The study, taken as a whole, reports: Immune exposure information comprised only CMV serostatus. TCR beta V- and J-gene trimming, according to a later analysis, was linked to a missense DCLRE1C variant.

Primers for the PCR totalled 60 Vbeta and 13 Jbeta. The assay was immunoSEQ multiplex PCR, and TCRdb's table has in-frame clones only and misses some. The table lists 72,000 or so clones, 70% to 85% of them singletons, with about 10% in the top ten. On this clone: Its antigen remains unknown.

This CDR3 comprises 16 residues. CDR1 is LNHDA and CDR2 is SQIVND in the germline V gene (reference sequence). V lost 3 bases to trimming and J lost 2 bases; unmatched junction nucleotides: 2. This sequence originates from a human donor in good health. V usage is TRBV19 and J usage is TRBJ2-5; TRBD2 aligns across 14 bases. Source material: PBMCs. The CDR3 reads CASSMRLAGGQETQYF. The CDR3 region has the DNA TGTGCCAGTAGTATGCGACTAGCGGGAGGGCAAGAGACCCAGTACTTC.